These T cell receptor beta chains were read from a single sample in a study. Sequenced by immunoSEQ multiplex PCR; TCRdb stores in-frame clones only, minus some. The sample consists of approximately 70,000 clones, around 93% of them appearing once. Sequences were obtained from PBMCs. Receptors originate from a man aged 35 to 55 with rheumatoid arthritis. CDR3s include the opening cysteine and the closing phenylalanine or tryptophan. The order of the fields is D gene, clone size, J gene, V gene, CDR3 protein, CDR3 DNA. D genes are given only for firm matches. Only some rows state a clone size, as once, few, many or a class for expanded clones.

- | - | TRBJ1-2 | TRBV29-1 | CSVEAGSAYGYTF | TGCAGCGTTGAAGCTGGCTCAGCCTATGGCTACACCTTC
TRBD2 | - | TRBJ2-7 | TRBV28 | CASSLWREIEYEQYF | TGTGCCAGCAGTTTATGGCGGGAGATAGAGTACGAGCAGTACTTC
TRBD2 | - | TRBJ2-7 | TRBV7-3 | CASSLTGLAGAYEQYF | TGTGCCAGCAGCTTAACAGGACTAGCGGGAGCTTACGAGCAGTACTTC
- | - | TRBJ1-6 | TRBV30 | CAWSADSKSPLHF | TGTGCCTGGAGTGCCGACAGTAAATCACCCCTCCACTTT
- | - | TRBJ2-7 | TRBV28 | CASSSGTYEQYF | TGTGCCAGCAGTTCGGGAACCTACGAGCAGTACTTC
- | - | TRBJ1-4 | TRBV21-1 | CASTEKLFF | TGTGCCAGCACCGAAAAACTGTTTTTT
- | once | TRBJ2-1 | TRBV9 | CASSRTPSSYNEQFF | TGTGCCAGCAGCAGGACTCCGAGCTCCTACAATGAGCAGTTCTTC
TRBD2 | - | TRBJ2-4 | TRBV6-5 | CAILWGGAKNIQYF | TGTGCCATCCTGTGGGGGGGGGCCAAAAACATTCAGTACTTC
- | - | TRBJ1-1 | TRBV7-3 | CASSSYDTSEAFF | TGTGCCAGCAGCTCCTATGACACCTCTGAAGCTTTCTTT
TRBD2 | - | TRBJ2-5 | TRBV5-5 | CASSLRLAGVRQETQYF | TGTGCCAGCAGCTTGAGGCTAGCGGGAGTAAGGCAAGAGACCCAGTACTTC
- | - | TRBJ2-1 | TRBV9 | CASSVGTRDNEQFF | TGTGCCAGCAGCGTAGGTACCAGAGACAATGAGCAGTTCTTC
- | - | TRBJ2-2 | TRBV6-1 | CASSESVGRSGELFF | TGTGCCAGCAGTGAATCTGTTGGGAGGTCCGGGGAGCTGTTTTTT
- | - | TRBJ2-7 | TRBV3-1/TRBV3-2 | CASSQEGAGRGEQYF | TGTGCCAGCAGCCAAGAGGGGGCAGGTAGAGGCGAGCAGTACTTC
TRBD2 | - | TRBJ2-1 | TRBV5-6 | CASSLGLAGGNEQFF | TGTGCCAGCAGCTTGGGTCTAGCGGGGGGCAATGAGCAGTTCTTC
TRBD1 | - | TRBJ2-7 | TRBV7-7 | CASSLGQGGSYEQYF | TGTGCTAGCAGCCTGGGACAGGGGGGTTCCTACGAGCAGTACTTC
- | - | TRBJ1-5 | TRBV10-3 | CATTGGSSNQPQHF | TGTGCCACCACGGGGGGATCTAGCAATCAGCCCCAGCATTTT
- | - | TRBJ1-1 | TRBV28 | CASSSAQAFF | TGTGCCAGCAGTTCGGCTCAAGCTTTCTTT
- | once | TRBJ2-5 | TRBV6-5 | CASSYSWSDQETQYF | TGTGCCAGCAGTTACTCGTGGTCAGACCAAGAGACCCAGTACTTC
- | - | TRBJ2-3 | TRBV7-6 | CASSSHTSNTDTQYF | TGTGCCAGCAGCTCGCATACTAGCAACACAGATACGCAGTATTTT
- | - | TRBJ1-2 | TRBV28 | CASRENYGYTF | TGTGCCAGCCGGGAGAACTATGGCTACACCTTC
- | - | TRBJ1-2 | TRBV5-1 | CASRPAKGYTF | TGCGCCAGCAGACCCGCGAAAGGCTACACCTTC
TRBD2 | - | TRBJ2-7 | TRBV19 | CASSIGGSGPGEQYF | TGTGCCAGTAGTATAGGAGGTAGCGGGCCTGGGGAGCAGTACTTC
TRBD1 | - | TRBJ1-4 | TRBV28 | CANPTGGYEKLFF | TGTGCCAACCCGACAGGGGGCTATGAAAAACTGTTTTTT
TRBD1 | - | TRBJ2-7 | TRBV24-1 | CATSGTPGQGATYEQYF | TGTGCCACCAGTGGCACCCCGGGACAGGGGGCAACCTACGAGCAGTACTTC
- | once | TRBJ2-3 | TRBV24-1 | CATSGPLGPGRTDTQYF | TGTGCCACCAGTGGACCTTTGGGGCCAGGGAGGACAGATACGCAGTATTTT
- | - | TRBJ1-5 | TRBV5-6 | CASSLRDQPQHF | TGTGCCAGCAGCTTGCGGGATCAGCCCCAGCATTTT
- | - | TRBJ1-1 | TRBV5-1 | CASRHPGMNTEAFF | TGCGCCAGCAGACATCCAGGGATGAACACTGAAGCTTTCTTT
TRBD1 | - | TRBJ1-3 | TRBV7-8 | CASSPGQGTGNTIYF | TGTGCCAGCAGCCCGGGACAGGGGACTGGAAACACCATATATTTT
- | once | TRBJ1-6 | TRBV21-1 | CASSKALRGGPLHF | TGTGCCAGCAGCAAAGCGCTCAGAGGGGGCCCCCTCCACTTT
- | - | TRBJ2-7 | TRBV28 | CASSPLGYGQRARYEQYF | TGTGCCAGCAGTCCTCTGGGTTATGGACAGCGAGCCCGCTACGAGCAGTACTTC
TRBD2 | - | TRBJ2-1 | TRBV30 | CALHGGSSYNEQFF | TGTGCCCTTCACGGGGGGAGCTCCTACAATGAGCAGTTCTTC
- | - | TRBJ1-1 | TRBV6-2/TRBV6-3 | CASSYKGNTEAFF | TGTGCCAGCAGTTACAAGGGGAACACTGAAGCTTTCTTT
- | - | TRBJ1-1 | TRBV7-2 | CASSPGSNTEAFF | TGTGCCAGCAGCCCAGGATCGAACACTGAAGCTTTCTTT
TRBD1 | - | TRBJ1-4 | TRBV6-1 | CASSERTGSPEKLFF | TGTGCCAGCAGTGAAAGGACAGGGTCTCCTGAAAAACTGTTTTTT
- | - | TRBJ2-1 | TRBV6-2/TRBV6-3 | CASSFYNEQFF | TGTGCCAGCAGTTTCTACAATGAGCAGTTCTTC
TRBD1 | - | TRBJ1-4 | TRBV18 | CASSPGQGEKLFF | TGTGCCAGCTCACCGGGACAGGGTGAAAAACTGTTTTTT
- | - | TRBJ2-3 | TRBV19 | CASRPSTPGKDTQYF | TGTGCCAGTAGACCTAGCACCCCAGGGAAAGATACGCAGTATTTT
- | once | TRBJ2-1 | TRBV11-3 | CASSLDGKSSYNEQFF | TGTGCCAGCAGCTTAGATGGCAAAAGCTCCTACAATGAGCAGTTCTTC
TRBD1 | few | TRBJ1-2 | TRBV7-9 | CASSPGGQGNGYTF | TGTGCCAGCAGCCCGGGGGGACAGGGGAATGGCTACACCTTC
TRBD2 | - | TRBJ2-5 | TRBV30 | CAWTTSGSRETQYF | TGTGCCTGGACGACTAGCGGGAGTAGGGAGACCCAGTACTTC
- | - | TRBJ2-4 | TRBV2 | CASRNRQPKNIQYF | TGTGCCAGCAGAAATAGACAGCCAAAAAACATTCAGTACTTC